The T cell receptor beta chain under discussion was sequenced for a study of response to subunit inactivated influenza vaccine. MiXCR was run by TCRdb on the RT-PCR reads, yielding one entry per CDR3 protein. The sample has about 580,000 distinct CDR3 sequences; 14% are singletons. The CDR3 extends over 15 amino acids. Germline V CDR1 and CDR2: SNHLY, FYNNEI. The germline V and J ends were trimmed by 0 bases and 4 bases, with 12 bases remaining between them. Study-level findings and limits: Authors proposed each seasonal influenza vaccination draws in few new T cells.

This clonotype was seen a few times. Its antigen is as yet unknown. The genes are TRBV2 and TRBJ2-5, with D possibly TRBD2 on 5 matching bases. This specimen consisted of PBMCs from blood, obtained 11 to 12 days after vaccination. The source of this sequence is a man between 50 and 59 years old who received an inactivated influenza vaccine. The CDR3: CASSEALGKGETQYF. DNA of the CDR3: TGTGCCAGCAGTGAAGCGCTCGGGAAGGGAGAGACCCAGTACTTC.